The entry that follows covers one T cell receptor beta chain sequence. Its specificity is unknown. This record belongs to a study of long-term antiretroviral therapy in people with HIV. Points from the study as a whole: The ART regimens used between about 2004 and 2018 may be less effective than current ones. Following ART, diversity rose but still fell short of transplant donor controls.

Germline V lookup: CDR1 MNHNY, CDR2 SVGAGI (reference sequence). Trimming pared 6 bases from V and 1 base from J, leaving 12 bases between. The CDR3 loop spans 14 amino acids. They ran version v3.0 of the immunoSEQ assay at survey level. Samples were sequenced targeting about 40,000-55,000 T-cell genomes each. Using immunoSEQ multiplex PCR, the repertoire was profiled, and TCRdb retains in-frame clones only, with some absent. The table has 25,000 to 35,000 clones, approximately 90% seen once; the top ten hold less than 5%. Here the sequenced sample was unsorted PBMCs, taken 3.1 years after starting antiretroviral therapy. The rearrangement joins TRBV6-6 to TRBJ2-5; D is perhaps TRBD1 (7 bases). This receptor was identified in a man aged 18 to 30 with HIV. In DNA form, the CDR3 reads TGTGCCAGCAGGGAGGGACAGACCCAAGAGACCCAGTACTTC. Amino acid sequence: CASREGQTQETQYF.